A selection of T cell receptor beta chains follows, all from one sample in a study of T cells in Graves' hyperthyroidism and ophthalmopathy. TCRdb ran MiXCR on the multiplex PCR reads and lists one entry per CDR3 protein. The table lists about 520,000 distinct CDR3 sequences, around a quarter of them singletons, with over 9% in the top ten. Sequences were obtained from blood. The source is a woman aged 30 to 39 with Graves' ophthalmopathy. CDR3s include the opening cysteine and the closing phenylalanine or tryptophan. Fields, in order: V gene, CDR3 protein.

V gene: TRBV29-1
CDR3 protein: CNARDREAYEQYF

V gene: TRBV29-1
CDR3 protein: CSVVRSGELFF

V gene: TRBV12-3/TRBV12-4
CDR3 protein: CASSGWGAETQYF

V gene: TRBV2
CDR3 protein: CASSEAGRVYGYTF

V gene: TRBV28
CDR3 protein: CASSSAPGTGDYGYTF

V gene: TRBV5-5
CDR3 protein: CASSLADSPSSYEQYF

V gene: TRBV6-1
CDR3 protein: CASSVQVGRGPEQYF

V gene: TRBV11-1
CDR3 protein: CASSHGTTTEAFF

V gene: TRBV18
CDR3 protein: CASSKGQVGYEQYF

V gene: TRBV10-3
CDR3 protein: CAISLDTNTEAFF

V gene: TRBV6-1
CDR3 protein: CASTVGQGGEAFF